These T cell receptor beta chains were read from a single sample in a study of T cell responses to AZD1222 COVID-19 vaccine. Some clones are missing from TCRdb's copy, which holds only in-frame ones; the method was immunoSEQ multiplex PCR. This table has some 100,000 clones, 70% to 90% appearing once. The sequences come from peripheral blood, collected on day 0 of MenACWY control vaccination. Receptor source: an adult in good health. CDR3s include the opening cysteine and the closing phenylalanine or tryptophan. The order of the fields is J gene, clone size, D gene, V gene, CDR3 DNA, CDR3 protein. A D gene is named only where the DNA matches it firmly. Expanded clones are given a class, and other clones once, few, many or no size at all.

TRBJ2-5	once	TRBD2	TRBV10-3	TGTGCCATCAGTGAGGTAGCGGGGTACCAAGAGACCCAGTACTTC	CAISEVAGYQETQYF
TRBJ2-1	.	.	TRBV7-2	TGTGCCAGCAGCTTAGTACCAACGGGAAATGAGCAGTTCTTC	CASSLVPTGNEQFF
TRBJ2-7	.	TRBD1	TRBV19	TGTGCCAGCAGCCGGACAGGGGGCTACGAGCAGTACTTC	CASSRTGGYEQYF
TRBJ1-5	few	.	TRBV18	TGTGCCAGCTCACCCCAAGGGGGGTCTGATCAGCCCCAGCATTTT	CASSPQGGSDQPQHF
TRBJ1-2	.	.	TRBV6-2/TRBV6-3	TGTGCCAGCAGTTACCGCGAACGGCCAATGACCTTC	CASSYRERPMTF
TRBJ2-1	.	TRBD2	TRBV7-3	TGTGCCAGCAGCCCGGACGCGGGGGGGCCGTATGAGCAGTTCTTC	CASSPDAGGPYEQFF
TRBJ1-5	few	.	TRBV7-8	TGTGCCAGCAGCCAGAGGGCGTTTGGGAATCAGCCCCAGCATTTT	CASSQRAFGNQPQHF
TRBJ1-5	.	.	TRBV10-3	TGTGCCATCAGTGGGACAGATCAGCCCCAGCATTTT	CAISGTDQPQHF
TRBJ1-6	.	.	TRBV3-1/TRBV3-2	TGTGCCAGCAGCCAAGGGGATCACAATTCACCCCTCCACTTT	CASSQGDHNSPLHF
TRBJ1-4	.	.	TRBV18	TGTGCCAGCTTCAGCGGGGTTTTAAATGAAAAACTGTTTTTT	CASFSGVLNEKLFF
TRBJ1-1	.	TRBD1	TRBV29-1	TGCAGCGTTGATCAGGACAGGGCACTCTACACTGAAGCTTTCTTT	CSVDQDRALYTEAFF
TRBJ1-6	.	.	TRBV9	TGTGCCAGCAGCGTGACCGCGAGCTCCTATAATTCACCCCTCCACTTT	CASSVTASSYNSPLHF
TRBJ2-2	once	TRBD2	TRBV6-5	TGTGCCAGCAGTCTAGCGGGGTGGGGCACCGGGGAGCTGTTTTTT	CASSLAGWGTGELFF
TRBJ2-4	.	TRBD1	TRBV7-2	TGTGCCAGCAGCCCCCGGACAGGGGGACATCCCAAAAACATTCAGTACTTC	CASSPRTGGHPKNIQYF
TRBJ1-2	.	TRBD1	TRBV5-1	TGCGCCAGCAGCTCCGGGACAGATTTCTCCCGAGGCTACACCTTC	CASSSGTDFSRGYTF
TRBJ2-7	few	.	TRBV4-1	TGCGCCAGCAGCCAAGGGGGCCTAGGGTCCTACGAGCAGTACTTC	CASSQGGLGSYEQYF
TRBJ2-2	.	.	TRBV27	TGTGCCAGCAGTCCCCTAAGGGACACCGGGGAGCTGTTTTTT	CASSPLRDTGELFF
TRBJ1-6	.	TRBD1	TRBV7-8	TGTGCCAGCAGCTTATCAGGGGGCAATAATTCACCCCTCCACTTT	CASSLSGGNNSPLHF
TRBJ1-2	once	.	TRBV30	TGTGCCTCCACCATGAAGGGGAGTTGGGGCTACACCTTC	CASTMKGSWGYTF
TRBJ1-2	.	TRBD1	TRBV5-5	TGTGCCAGCAGCTGGACAGGGGAAAATGGCTACACCTTC	CASSWTGENGYTF
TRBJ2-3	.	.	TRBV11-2	TGTGCCAGCAGCCTCCTGGGTCAGGATACGCAGTATTTT	CASSLLGQDTQYF
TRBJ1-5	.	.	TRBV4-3	TGCGCCAGCAGCCCAACAGGTGTCCAACCCCAGCATTTT	CASSPTGVQPQHF
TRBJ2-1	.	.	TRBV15	TGTGCCACCAGCATTCGACTAGGCTCCTACAATGAGCAGTTCTTC	CATSIRLGSYNEQFF
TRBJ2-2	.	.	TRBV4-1	TGCGCCAGCAGAGGAAGCTGGCGGACGAACACCGGGGAGCTGTTTTTT	CASRGSWRTNTGELFF
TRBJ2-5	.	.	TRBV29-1	TGCAGCGTTGTAAGGGGCCAAGAGACCCAGTACTTC	CSVVRGQETQYF
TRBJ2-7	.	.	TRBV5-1	TGCGCCAGCAGCGTCGTGGGGATAGGAGCCTACGAGCAGTACTTC	CASSVVGIGAYEQYF
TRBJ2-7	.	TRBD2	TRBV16	TGTGCCAGCAGCCAAGCTAGCGGGAGCCACGAGCAGTACTTC	CASSQASGSHEQYF
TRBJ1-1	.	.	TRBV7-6	TGTGCCAGCAGCTTGGGGATGAACACTGAAGCTTTCTTT	CASSLGMNTEAFF
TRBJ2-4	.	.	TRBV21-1	TGTGCCAGCAGCAAAGGGGAGGACAGGGCTGACATTCAGTACTTC	CASSKGEDRADIQYF
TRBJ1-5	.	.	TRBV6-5	TGTGCCAGCAGCCTCTTCGGGGGTGATCAGCCCCAGCATTTT	CASSLFGGDQPQHF
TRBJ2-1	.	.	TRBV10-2	TGCGCCAGCAGTGCCTTGTATGGACGACACGAAAGCTCCTACAATGAGCAGTTCTTC	CASSALYGRHESSYNEQFF
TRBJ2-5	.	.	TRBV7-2	TGTGCCAGCAGCTTAATAGGCTCAGGCCAAGAGACCCAGTACTTC	CASSLIGSGQETQYF
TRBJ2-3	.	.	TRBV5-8	TGTGCCAGCAGCTTGCAGGGGGGGGCAGATACGCAGTATTTT	CASSLQGGADTQYF
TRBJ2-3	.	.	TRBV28	TGTGCCAGCAGTTCGGGGCAGATCACAGATACGCAGTATTTT	CASSSGQITDTQYF
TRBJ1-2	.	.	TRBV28	TGTGCCAGCAGTTCCTTGGTGTATGGCTACACCTTC	CASSSLVYGYTF
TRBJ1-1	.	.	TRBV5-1	TGCGCCAGCAGCTTGGACGGGGACACTGAAGCTTTCTTT	CASSLDGDTEAFF
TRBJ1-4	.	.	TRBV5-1	TGCGCCAGCAGCTCCCTGGGAGCAACTAATGAAAAACTGTTTTTT	CASSSLGATNEKLFF
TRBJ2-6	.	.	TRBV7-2	TGTGCCAGCACCGGCCATCTCGATCTCTCTGGGGCCAACGTCCTGACTTTC	CASTGHLDLSGANVLTF
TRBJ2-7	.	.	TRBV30	TGTGCCTGGAGTTGGCAGGGGGGCAACTACGAGCAGTACTTC	CAWSWQGGNYEQYF
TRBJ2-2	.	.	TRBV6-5	TGTGCCACCACCCCGACAGCCTCGAACACCGGGGAGCTGTTTTTT	CATTPTASNTGELFF
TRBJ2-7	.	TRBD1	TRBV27	TGTGCCAGCAGTTTCAAGACAGGGTTTGAGGGAGAGCAGTACTTC	CASSFKTGFEGEQYF
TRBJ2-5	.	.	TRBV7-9	TGTGCCAGCAGCCGCTCCCAAGAGACCCAGTACTTC	CASSRSQETQYF